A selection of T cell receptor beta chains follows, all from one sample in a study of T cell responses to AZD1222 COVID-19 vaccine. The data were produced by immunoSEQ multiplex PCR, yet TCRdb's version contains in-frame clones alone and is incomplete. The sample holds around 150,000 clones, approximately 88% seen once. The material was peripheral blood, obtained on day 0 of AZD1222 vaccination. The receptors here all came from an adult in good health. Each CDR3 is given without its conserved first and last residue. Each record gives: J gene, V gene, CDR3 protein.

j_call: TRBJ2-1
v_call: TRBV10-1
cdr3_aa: ASSVGGTYNEQF

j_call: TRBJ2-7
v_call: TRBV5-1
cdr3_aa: ASSPDQYEQY

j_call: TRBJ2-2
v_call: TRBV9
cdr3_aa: ASSVTPTGAGELF

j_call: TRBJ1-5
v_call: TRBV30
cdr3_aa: AWSGGTRGSNQPQH

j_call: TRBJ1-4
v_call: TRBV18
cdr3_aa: ASSLQGARQMNEKLF

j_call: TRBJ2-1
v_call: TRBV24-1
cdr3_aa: ATSDDTAAAGNEQF

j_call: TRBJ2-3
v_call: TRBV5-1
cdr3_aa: ASRRTGGPDTQY

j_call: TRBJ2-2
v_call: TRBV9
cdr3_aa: ASSELVRGTGELF

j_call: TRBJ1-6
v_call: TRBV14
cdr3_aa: ASSLTLTVNSPLH

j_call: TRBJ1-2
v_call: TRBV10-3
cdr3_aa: AIRSTGTTYGYT

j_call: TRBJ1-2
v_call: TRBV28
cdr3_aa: ASSLGAANYGYT

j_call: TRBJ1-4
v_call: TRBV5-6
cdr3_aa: ASSPGGAQTNEKLF

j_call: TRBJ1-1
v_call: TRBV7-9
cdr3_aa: ASSSGMTALTEAF

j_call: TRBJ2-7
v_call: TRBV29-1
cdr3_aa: SATLEGFDEY

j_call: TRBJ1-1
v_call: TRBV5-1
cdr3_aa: ASSQRTGRNTEAF

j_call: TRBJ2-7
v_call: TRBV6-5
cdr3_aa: ASSSRQGPYEQY

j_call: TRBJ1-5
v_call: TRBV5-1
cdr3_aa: ASSLTPGGSQPQH

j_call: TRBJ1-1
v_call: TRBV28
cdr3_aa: ASSFWLGAYTEAF

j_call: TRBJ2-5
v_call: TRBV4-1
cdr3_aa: ASSQPPGLMYQETQY

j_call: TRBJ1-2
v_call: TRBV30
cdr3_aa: AWTNMRAFGYT

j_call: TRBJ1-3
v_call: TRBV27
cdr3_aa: ASSFTGVGTGNTIY

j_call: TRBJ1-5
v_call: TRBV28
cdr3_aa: ASSITGTGVGNQPQH

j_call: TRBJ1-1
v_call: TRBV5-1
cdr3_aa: ASSLGQGARATEAF

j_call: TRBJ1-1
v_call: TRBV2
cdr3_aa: ASSVGYTEAF

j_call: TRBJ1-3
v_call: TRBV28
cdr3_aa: ASSRAAGSSGNTIY

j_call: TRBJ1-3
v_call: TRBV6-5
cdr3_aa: AIIPGTNSGNTIY

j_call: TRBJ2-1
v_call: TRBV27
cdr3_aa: ASSHDRPPHNDEQF

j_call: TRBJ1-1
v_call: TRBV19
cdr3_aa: ASSMQGRTEAF

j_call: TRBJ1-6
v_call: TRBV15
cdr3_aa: ATSREDRDSPLH

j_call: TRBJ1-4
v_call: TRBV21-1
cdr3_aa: ASSKVSWDRVHMRGEKLF

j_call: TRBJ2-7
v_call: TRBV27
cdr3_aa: ASSPTGTGIYEQY

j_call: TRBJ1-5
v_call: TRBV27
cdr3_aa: ASSPFPPGRGNQPQH

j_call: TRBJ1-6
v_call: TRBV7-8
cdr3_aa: ASSLGRNSPLH

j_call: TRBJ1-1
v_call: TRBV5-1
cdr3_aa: ASSLEVLRTEAF

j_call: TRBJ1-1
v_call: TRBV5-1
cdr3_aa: ASSEQGARGTEAF

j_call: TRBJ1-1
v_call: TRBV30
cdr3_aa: ACARGKRNTEAF

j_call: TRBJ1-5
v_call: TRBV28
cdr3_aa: ASSPNNRGSQPQH

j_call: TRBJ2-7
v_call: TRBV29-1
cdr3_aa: SVVVGYEQY

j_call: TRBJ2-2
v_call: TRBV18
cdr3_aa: ASSPLEGGETGELF

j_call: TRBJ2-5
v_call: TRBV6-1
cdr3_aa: ASSAPRPGTRETQY

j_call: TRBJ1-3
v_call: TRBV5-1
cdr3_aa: ASSSFPSGNTIY

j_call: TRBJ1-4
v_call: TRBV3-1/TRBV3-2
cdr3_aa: ASSQDADRGWYGLNEKLF

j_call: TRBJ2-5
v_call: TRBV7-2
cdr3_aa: ASSTMRAETQY

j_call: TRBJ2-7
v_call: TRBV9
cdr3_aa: ASSAVGSSYEQY

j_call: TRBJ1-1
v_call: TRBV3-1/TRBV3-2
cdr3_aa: ASRDRGPTEAF

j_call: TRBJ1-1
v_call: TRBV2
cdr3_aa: ASNLEGLGGFTEAF

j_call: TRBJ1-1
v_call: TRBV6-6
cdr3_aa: ASGRQNTEAF

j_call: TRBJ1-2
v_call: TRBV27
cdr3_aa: ASWDRDSPLI

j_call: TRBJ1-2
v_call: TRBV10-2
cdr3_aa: ASSSTGTGDGYT

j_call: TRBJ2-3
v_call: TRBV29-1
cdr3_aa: SAQQQGGTDTQY

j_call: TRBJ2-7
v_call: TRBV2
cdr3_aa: ASRLAVLYEQY

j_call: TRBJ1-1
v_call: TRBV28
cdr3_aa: ASSPIDTVAEAF

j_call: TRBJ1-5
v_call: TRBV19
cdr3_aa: ASSIGRQGSQPQH

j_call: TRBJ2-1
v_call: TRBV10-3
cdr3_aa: AIKDRGLVNEQF

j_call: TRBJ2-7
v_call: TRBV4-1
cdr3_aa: ASSQGTEIYEQY